This T cell receptor beta chain emerged from a study of CD8 T cells in ankylosing spondylitis. Generation of TCR beta libraries employed quantitative 5'-RACE incorporating molecular barcodes. TCRdb ran MiXCR on the 5' RACE reads and lists one entry per CDR3 protein. The table shows 150,000 to 200,000 distinct CDR3 sequences, with approximately 10% occurring only once. Findings and limits, study-wide: A TCR beta motif made of 7 to 9 highly homologous variants seemed typical of ankylosing spondylitis blood. Researchers reportedly found disease-linked clones significantly enriched in matched ankylosing spondylitis synovial fluid.

This clonotype was picked up many times. Its antigen remains unknown. The junction departs from the called germline gene at one end, perhaps through a read error. Germline V lookup: CDR1 MDHEN, CDR2 SYDVKM. The CDR3 runs to 13 residues. The chain recombines TRBV28 with TRBJ2-7, with D perhaps assigned TRBD1 or TRBD2 (5 bases each). The sample taken for sequencing was blood, either unsorted or a sorted T cell fraction (not recorded which). The sequence was collected from a male donor with ankylosing spondylitis or in good health (not recorded which). The CDR3 DNA sequence: TGTGCCAGCAGTATCCCGGGACCGATAGGGCGTTTCTTC. As protein: CASSIPGPIGRFF.